These 5 T cell receptor beta chains originate from one sample sequenced in a study of blood T cell repertoires in COVID-19. Some clones are missing from TCRdb's copy, which holds only in-frame ones; the method was immunoSEQ multiplex PCR. This table holds 200,000 to 300,000 clones, approximately 85% found once. Sequenced sample: peripheral blood. The receptors come from a man in his fifties with acute or convalescent COVID-19.

This chain joins TRBV7-8 and TRBJ1-6; tentative D call: TRBD1 (5 bases). Trimming removed 3 bases at V and 11 bases at J, with 17 bases between. Germline loops: CDR1 SGHVS, CDR2 FQNEAQ. The CDR3 is 15 amino acids. The chain's CDR3 is CASSFGYGRGAPLHF. The CDR3 coding sequence is TGTGCCAGCAGCTTCGGATATGGGAGGGGAGCACCCCTCCACTTT.

This chain links TRBV7-9 with TRBJ2-1, with 7 nucleotides matching TRBD2. In germline, CDR1 is SEHNR, CDR2 FQNEAQ (reference sequence). V gave up 7 bases and J gave up 4 bases; unmatched junction bases: 10. The CDR3 has 15 amino acids. CDR3 DNA: TGTGCCAGCACCCAGCGGGGCGGGGGATACAATGAGCAGTTCTTC. It is translated as CASTQRGGGYNEQFF.

This chain uses TRBV25-1 with TRBJ2-2, with a tentative D call TRBD2 (5 bases). Trimming shortened V by 7 bases and J by 1 base, and 16 bases separated the two germline ends. CDR3 size: 16 residues. Germline-derived CDR1 and CDR2 are MGHDK and SYGVNS. The CDR3 loop reads CASTARLAENTGELFF. The CDR3 DNA sequence: TGTGCCAGCACCGCGAGGCTAGCAGAGAACACCGGGGAGCTGTTTTTT.

The chain carries TRBV15 and TRBJ1-6, with 7 bases identical to TRBD1. V was clipped by 3 bases and J by 8 bases; unmatched bases: 7. Germline-derived CDR1 and CDR2 are LNHNV and YYDKDF (reference sequence). The CDR3 is 15 amino acids. The DNA for the CDR3 is TGTGCCACCAGCAGGTTACAGGGGAACGATTCACCCCTCCACTTT. Amino acid sequence: CATSRLQGNDSPLHF. The full variable domain, rest sourced from reference TRBV15 and TRBJ1-6, is DAMVIQNPRYQVTQFGKPVTLSCSQTLNHNVMYWYQQKSSQAPKLLFHYYDKDFNNEADTPDNFQSRRPNTSFCFLDIRSPGLGDTAMYLCATSRLQGNDSPLHFGNGTRLTVT.

This clone has a single count. In nucleotides, the CDR3 is TGTGCCAGCAGCCCCCGGACAGGGGGCGGGAATGAAAAACTGTTTTTT. Residues: CASSPRTGGGNEKLFF. This chain links TRBV3-1 (or the pseudogene TRBV3-2) with TRBJ1-4, with 11 bases lining up with TRBD1. The ends lost 4 bases at V and 5 bases at J; junction bases unmatched: 6. Looked up from germline, CDR1 is LGHDT and CDR2 is YNNKEL (reference sequence). The CDR3 extends over 16 amino acids.